Below, 7 T cell receptor beta chains from the same sample are listed, as sequenced in a study of technical replicates of blood from several donors. TCRdb keeps only in-frame clones here, not all; method: immunoSEQ multiplex PCR. The top ten hold over 0.2% of the sample, which has about 85,000 clones, around 94% seen once. Input material: T cells isolated from PBMCs. The receptor set was obtained from a human donor in good health.

The chain carries TRBV6-5 and TRBJ1-1, with 9 bases lining up with TRBD1. Germline CDR1 and CDR2: MNHEY and SVGAGI. Trimming removed 6 bases from V and 6 bases from J; junction bases left unmatched: 2. CDR3 size: 12 residues. CDR3 in amino acids: CASRRDRAEAFF. As DNA, the CDR3 is TGTGCCAGCAGACGGGACAGGGCTGAAGCTTTCTTT.

CDR3 region: CASSSPGGSGSYEQYF. The CDR3 coding sequence is TGTGCCAGCAGTTCCCCGGGGGGTAGCGGATCCTACGAGCAGTACTTC. This rearrangement joins TRBV28 to TRBJ2-7, with 7 bases lining up with TRBD2. The V gene end was trimmed by 4 bases and the J gene end by 1 base; junction bases not matched to a gene: 10. This CDR3 is built from 16 residues. Germline V lookup: CDR1 MDHEN, CDR2 SYDVKM.

This chain connects TRBV30 to TRBJ2-1, with TRBD2 identical over 7 bases. This CDR3 comprises 12 residues. Germline V CDR1 and CDR2: GTSNPN, SVGIG (reference sequence). V was pared by 5 bases and J by 6 bases, with 4 bases of the junction left unmatched. The CDR3 nucleotides are TGTGCCTGGGGGGGGGAGACCAATGAGCAGTTCTTC. This codes for CAWGGETNEQFF. Together with reference TRBV30 and TRBJ2-1, the CDR3 gives the full variable domain: SQTIHQWPATLVQPVGSPLSLECTVEGTSNPNLYWYRQAAGRGLQLLFYSVGIGQISSEVPQNLSASRPQDRQFILSSKKLLLSDSGFYLCAWGGETNEQFFGPGTRLTVL.

The chain combines TRBV28 with TRBJ2-1; 9 nucleotides agree with TRBD1. Germline V gene sequence: CDR1 MDHEN, CDR2 SYDVKM. The junction had 10 bases not matched to a gene; V was cut back by 7 bases and J by 9 bases. CDR3 length: 14 amino acids. The CDR3 sequence: CASNAGQGFLEQFF. DNA of the CDR3: TGTGCCAGCAACGCGGGACAGGGTTTTCTTGAGCAGTTCTTC.

This chain uses TRBV2 with TRBJ1-5, with 11 bases that match TRBD1. The trim removed 11 bases at V and 7 bases at J, leaving 10 bases unmatched. The CDR3 extends over 14 amino acids. Germline V gene sequence: CDR1 SNHLY, CDR2 FYNNEI. The CDR3 loop reads CAGSGQGAEQPQHF. As DNA, the CDR3 is TGTGCCGGATCTGGACAGGGGGCCGAGCAGCCCCAGCATTTT.

The rearrangement links TRBV30 to TRBJ2-1; 9 bases match TRBD1. Germline CDR1 and CDR2: GTSNPN and SVGIG (reference sequence). The V segment lost 8 bases and the J segment 8 bases; nucleotides outside the gene matches: 13. This CDR3 comprises 14 residues. The chain's CDR3 is CAGSGQGRTDEQFF. CDR3 sequence (DNA): TGTGCCGGATCTGGACAGGGGCGTACGGATGAGCAGTTCTTC.

This chain uses TRBV5-4 with TRBJ2-1; D is unresolved. Trimming cost V 0 bases and J 15 bases, with 13 bases left between them. The length of the CDR3 is 12 residues. Germline CDR1 SGHNT, CDR2 YYREEE (reference sequence). CDR3 nucleotide sequence: TGTGCCAGCAGCTTGGACTCCCAGGCTCCGTTCTTC. Translated, it gives CASSLDSQAPFF.